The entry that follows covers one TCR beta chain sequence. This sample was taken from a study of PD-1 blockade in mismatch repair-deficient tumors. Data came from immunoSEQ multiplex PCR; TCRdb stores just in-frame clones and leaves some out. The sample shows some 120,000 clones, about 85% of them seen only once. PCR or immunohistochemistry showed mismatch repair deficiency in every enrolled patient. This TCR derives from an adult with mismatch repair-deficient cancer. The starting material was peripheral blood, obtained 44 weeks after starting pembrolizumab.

CDR3 nucleotide sequence: TGTGCCAGCAGCTTAGGGACAGGGCCCTATGGCTACACCTTC. It encodes CASSLGTGPYGYTF. The chain carries TRBV11-3 and TRBJ1-2, with TRBD1 identical over 8 bases. Trimming took 1 base from V and 4 from J; bases not matched to a gene: 2. CDR1 is SGHNT, CDR2 YENEEA, per germline. The CDR3 length is 14 residues. Full variable domain (remainder filled in from reference TRBV11-3 and TRBJ1-2): EAGVVQSPRYKIIEKKQPVAFWCNPISGHNTLYWYLQNLGQGPELLIRYENEEAVDDSQLPKDRFSAERLKGVDSTLKIQPAELGDSAVYLCASSLGTGPYGYTFGSGTRLTVV.